Shown below are 7 T cell receptor beta chains from a single sample sequenced in a study of OX40 agonist ivuxolimab in advanced cancers. Assay: immunoSEQ multiplex PCR; the TCRdb copy retains only in-frame clones and omits some. The sample has fewer than 35,000 clones; roughly 87% are singletons. This specimen consisted of CD4+ or CD8+ T cells sorted from blood, obtained in a trial of the OX40 agonist ivuxolimab. These receptors came from an adult with an advanced solid tumor such as melanoma, head and neck, liver or kidney cancer.

The chain is built from TRBV7-9 and TRBJ2-7; D could derive from TRBD1 or TRBD2 (5 bases each). Trimming cost V 5 bases and J 7 bases, with 18 bases left between them. CDR3 length: 14 amino acids. Germline values: CDR1 SEHNR, CDR2 FQNEAQ (reference sequence). The CDR3 DNA is TGTGCCAGCAGCCTTAGGGACGGATCGGTGGAGCAGTACTTC. Its translation is CASSLRDGSVEQYF.

DNA for the CDR3: TGCGCCAGCAGCCAAGCCAACCTCTTATCTTCTGGAAACACCATATATTTT. The encoded protein is CASSQANLLSSGNTIYF. J is TRBJ1-3 and V is TRBV4-1, with unresolved D. The CDR3 length is 17 residues. V was shortened by 1 base and J by 1 base, with 14 bases between the two germline ends. Per germline, CDR1 MGHRA and CDR2 YSYEKL.

The chain is built from TRBV9 and TRBJ1-4; 7 positions match TRBD1. V shed 7 bases and J 0 bases; nucleotides not matched to a gene: 3. Germline-derived CDR1 and CDR2 are SGDLS and YYNGEE. This CDR3 has 14 residues. In DNA, the CDR3 is TGTGCCAGCGGGGACAGAGCAACTAATGAAAAACTGTTTTTT. Amino acid sequence: CASGDRATNEKLFF.

This sequence joins TRBV6-6 and TRBJ2-7; D may be TRBD1 or TRBD2 (5 bases each). The germline gives CDR1 MNHNY, CDR2 SVGAGI (reference sequence). Trimming left V 8 bases short and J 2 bases short, with 13 bases between. This CDR3 is 13 amino acids long. Written as DNA, the CDR3 is TGTGCCAGCGAGGGGCAGCGAGCCTACGAGCAGTACTTC. This encodes CASEGQRAYEQYF.

The table lists this clone with a count of one. The chain recombines TRBV5-1 with TRBJ2-7; 11 nucleotides align to TRBD2. This CDR3 is 20 amino acids long. V shed 4 bases and J 2 bases; nucleotides not matched to a gene: 20. Germline lookup yields CDR1 SGHRS and CDR2 YFSETQ. The CDR3 region has the DNA TGCGCCAGCAGCCCAACCCCACAGACTAGCGGGGTCCTCCCCACCTACGAGCAGTACTTC. Amino acids: CASSPTPQTSGVLPTYEQYF. Based on the CDR3 plus reference TRBV5-1 and TRBJ2-7, the full variable domain is KAGVTQTPRYLIKTRGQQVTLSCSPISGHRSVSWYQQTPGQGLQFLFEYFSETQRNKGNFPGRFSGRQFSNSRSEMNVSTLELGDSALYLCASSPTPQTSGVLPTYEQYFGPGTRLTVT.

The CDR3 region is CASSQDLRGTGGAGYTF. The CDR3 DNA reads TGCGCCAGCAGCCAAGATCTTAGGGGGACAGGGGGCGCAGGCTACACCTTC. The V call is TRBV4-1, the J call TRBJ1-2; TRBD1 matches at 12 bases. CDR3 size: 17 residues. Germline lookup yields CDR1 MGHRA and CDR2 YSYEKL. V shed 0 bases and J 8 bases; nucleotides not matched to a gene: 10.

The chain has TRBV18 and TRBJ2-5, with 7 bases lining up with TRBD2. J was trimmed by 3 bases and V by 4 bases; bases with no gene match: 32. Germline CDR1 KGHSH, CDR2 LQKENI. The CDR3 spans 23 residues. The CDR3 here is CASSQTDSGLPQITHTRKETQYF. In nucleotides, the CDR3 is TGTGCCAGCTCACAAACCGATTCGGGACTACCCCAGATCACCCACACGAGAAAAGAGACCCAGTACTTC.